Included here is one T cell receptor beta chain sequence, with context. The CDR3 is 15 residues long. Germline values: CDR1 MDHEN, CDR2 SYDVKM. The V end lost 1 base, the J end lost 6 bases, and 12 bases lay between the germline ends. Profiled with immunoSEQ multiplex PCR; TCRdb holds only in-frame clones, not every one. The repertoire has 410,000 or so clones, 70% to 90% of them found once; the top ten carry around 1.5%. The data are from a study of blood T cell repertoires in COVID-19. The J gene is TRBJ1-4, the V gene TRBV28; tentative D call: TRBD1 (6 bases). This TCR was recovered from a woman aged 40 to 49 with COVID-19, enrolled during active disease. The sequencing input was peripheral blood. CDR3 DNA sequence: TGTGCCAGCAGTTTATTGGGAGGGGGAGATGAAAAACTGTTTTTT. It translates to CASSLLGGGDEKLFF.